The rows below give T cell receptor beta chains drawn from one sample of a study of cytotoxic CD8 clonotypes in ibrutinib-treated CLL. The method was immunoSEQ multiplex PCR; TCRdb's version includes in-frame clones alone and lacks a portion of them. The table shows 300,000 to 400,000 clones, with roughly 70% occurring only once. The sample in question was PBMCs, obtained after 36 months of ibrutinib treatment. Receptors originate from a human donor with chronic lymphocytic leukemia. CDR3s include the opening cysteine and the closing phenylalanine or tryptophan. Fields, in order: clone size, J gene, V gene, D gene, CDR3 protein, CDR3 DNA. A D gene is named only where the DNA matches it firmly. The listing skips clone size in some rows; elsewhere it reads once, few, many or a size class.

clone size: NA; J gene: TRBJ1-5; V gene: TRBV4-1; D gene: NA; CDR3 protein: CASSQEVALTNQPQHF; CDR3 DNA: TGCGCCAGCAGCCAAGAGGTGGCCCTGACCAATCAGCCCCAGCATTTT
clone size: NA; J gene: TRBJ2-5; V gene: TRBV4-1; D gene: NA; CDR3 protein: CASSPTGTEGQETQYF; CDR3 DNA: TGCGCCAGCAGCCCTACCGGGACTGAGGGACAAGAGACCCAGTACTTC
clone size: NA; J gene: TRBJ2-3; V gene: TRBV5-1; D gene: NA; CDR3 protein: CASSSEGGVTADTQYF; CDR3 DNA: TGCGCCAGCAGCTCGGAGGGGGGCGTTACGGCAGATACGCAGTATTTT
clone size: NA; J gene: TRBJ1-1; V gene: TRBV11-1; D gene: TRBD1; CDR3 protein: CASADRGPLGTEAFF; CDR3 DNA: TGTGCCAGCGCGGACAGGGGACCCTTAGGGACTGAAGCTTTCTTT
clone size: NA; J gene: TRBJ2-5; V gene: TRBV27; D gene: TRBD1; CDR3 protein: CASSSQHRGVQETQYF; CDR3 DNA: TGTGCCAGCAGTTCACAACACAGGGGGGTACAAGAGACCCAGTACTTC
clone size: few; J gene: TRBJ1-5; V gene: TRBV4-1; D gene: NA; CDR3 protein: CASSQVPPRGSNQPQHF; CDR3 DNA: TGCGCCAGCAGCCAGGTCCCCCCCAGGGGCAGCAATCAGCCCCAGCATTTT
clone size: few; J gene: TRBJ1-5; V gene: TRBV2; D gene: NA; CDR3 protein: CASRTNREREQPQHF; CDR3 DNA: TGTGCCAGCAGGACCAACAGGGAACGGGAACAGCCCCAGCATTTT
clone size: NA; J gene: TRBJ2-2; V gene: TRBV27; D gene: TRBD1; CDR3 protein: CASRGTGTGVGTGELFF; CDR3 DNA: TGTGCCAGCAGAGGGACCGGGACAGGGGTGGGAACCGGGGAGCTGTTTTTT
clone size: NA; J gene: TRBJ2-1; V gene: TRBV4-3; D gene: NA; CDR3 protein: CASSQEVWALSYNEQFF; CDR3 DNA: TGCGCCAGCAGCCAAGAAGTGTGGGCCCTCTCCTACAATGAGCAGTTCTTC
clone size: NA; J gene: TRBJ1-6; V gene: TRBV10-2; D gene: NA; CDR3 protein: CASSERNNSPLHF; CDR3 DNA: TGCGCCAGCAGTGAACGAAATAATTCACCCCTCCACTTT
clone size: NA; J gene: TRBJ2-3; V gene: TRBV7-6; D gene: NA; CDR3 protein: CAAAGPPGTDTQYF; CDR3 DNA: TGTGCCGCAGCAGGGCCCCCGGGGACAGATACGCAGTATTTT
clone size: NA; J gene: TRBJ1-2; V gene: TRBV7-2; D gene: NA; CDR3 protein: CASSLRLYGYTF; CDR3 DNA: TGTGCCAGCAGCTTAAGGCTCTATGGCTACACCTTC
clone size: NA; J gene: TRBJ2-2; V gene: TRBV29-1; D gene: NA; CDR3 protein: CSVEDTRYGGEELFF; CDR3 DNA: TGCAGCGTTGAAGATACGCGTTATGGGGGAGAGGAGCTGTTTTTT
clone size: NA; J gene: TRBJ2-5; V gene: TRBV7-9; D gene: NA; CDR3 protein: CASSSPGFVSQETQYF; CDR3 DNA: TGTGCCAGCAGCTCTCCGGGATTCGTGAGCCAAGAGACCCAGTACTTC
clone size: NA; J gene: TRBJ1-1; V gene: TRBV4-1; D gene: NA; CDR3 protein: CASSQDPARGTEAFF; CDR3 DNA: TGCGCCAGCAGCCAAGATCCGGCGAGGGGCACTGAAGCTTTCTTT
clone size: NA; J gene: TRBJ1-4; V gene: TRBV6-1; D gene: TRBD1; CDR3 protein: CASSGRGRDEKLFF; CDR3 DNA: TGTGCCAGCAGTGGAAGGGGGCGCGATGAAAAACTGTTTTTT
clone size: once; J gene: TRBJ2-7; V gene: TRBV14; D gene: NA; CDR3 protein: CASSQVRARSYEQYF; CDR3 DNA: TGTGCCAGCAGCCAAGTCAGGGCGAGATCCTACGAGCAGTACTTC
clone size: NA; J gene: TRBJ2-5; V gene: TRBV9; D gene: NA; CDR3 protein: CASSPRQVSETQYF; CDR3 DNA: TGTGCCAGCAGCCCCCGACAGGTATCGGAGACCCAGTACTTC
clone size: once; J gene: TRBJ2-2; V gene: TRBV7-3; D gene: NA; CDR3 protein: CASGLPNTGELFF; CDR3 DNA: TGTGCCAGTGGGCTACCCAACACCGGGGAGCTGTTTTTT
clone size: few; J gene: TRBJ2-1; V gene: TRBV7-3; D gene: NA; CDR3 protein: CASSLAVDNEQFF; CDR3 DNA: TGTGCCAGCAGCTTAGCTGTTGACAATGAGCAGTTCTTC
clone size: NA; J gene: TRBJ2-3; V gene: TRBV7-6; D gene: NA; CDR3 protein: CASSPKRVADTQYF; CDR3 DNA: TGTGCCAGCAGTCCGAAAAGGGTCGCAGATACGCAGTATTTT
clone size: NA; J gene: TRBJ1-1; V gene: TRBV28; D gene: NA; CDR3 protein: CASSLPRNTEAFF; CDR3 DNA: TGTGCCAGCAGTCTGCCGCGGAACACTGAAGCTTTCTTT
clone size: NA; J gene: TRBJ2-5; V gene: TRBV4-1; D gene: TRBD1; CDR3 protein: CASSQGRTGVLWETQYF; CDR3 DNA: TGCGCCAGCAGCCAAGGTCGGACAGGGGTCCTTTGGGAGACCCAGTACTTC
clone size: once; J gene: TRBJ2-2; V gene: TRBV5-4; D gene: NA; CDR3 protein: CASSLVRAWDTGELFF; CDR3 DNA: TGTGCCAGCAGCTTGGTGAGGGCGTGGGACACCGGGGAGCTGTTTTTT
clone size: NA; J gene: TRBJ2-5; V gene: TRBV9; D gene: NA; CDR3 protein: CASSVASGSVETQYF; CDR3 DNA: TGTGCCAGCAGCGTAGCGTCCGGGAGTGTGGAGACCCAGTACTTC
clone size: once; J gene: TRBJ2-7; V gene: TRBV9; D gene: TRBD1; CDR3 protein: CASSGGGTGIYEQYF; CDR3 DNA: TGTGCCAGCAGCGGAGGGGGGACAGGAATCTACGAGCAGTACTTC
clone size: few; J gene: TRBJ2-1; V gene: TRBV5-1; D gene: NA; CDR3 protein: CASSLAPTNEQFF; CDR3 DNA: TGCGCCAGCAGCTTGGCCCCGACGAATGAGCAGTTCTTC